The present entry profiles one TCR beta chain with its context. The repertoire was sequenced with immunoSEQ multiplex PCR; TCRdb's copy has only in-frame clones and lacks some. Among about 70,000 clones listed, 80% to 95% were seen once. This record comes from a study of technical replicates of blood from a few donors. The clonotype was recovered from a human donor in good health. Some clones in this sample may be carry-over from other donors' samples. The material sequenced was PBMCs.

CDR3 nucleotide sequence: TGTGCCAGCAGCCAACCCGACAGGGCGAACACCGGGGAGCTGTTTTTT. This translates into CASSQPDRANTGELFF. The chain uses TRBV21-1 and TRBJ2-2; no DNA check was done on the table's D call, TRBD1. TRBV21-1 is a listed pseudogene. The CDR3 has 16 amino acids.